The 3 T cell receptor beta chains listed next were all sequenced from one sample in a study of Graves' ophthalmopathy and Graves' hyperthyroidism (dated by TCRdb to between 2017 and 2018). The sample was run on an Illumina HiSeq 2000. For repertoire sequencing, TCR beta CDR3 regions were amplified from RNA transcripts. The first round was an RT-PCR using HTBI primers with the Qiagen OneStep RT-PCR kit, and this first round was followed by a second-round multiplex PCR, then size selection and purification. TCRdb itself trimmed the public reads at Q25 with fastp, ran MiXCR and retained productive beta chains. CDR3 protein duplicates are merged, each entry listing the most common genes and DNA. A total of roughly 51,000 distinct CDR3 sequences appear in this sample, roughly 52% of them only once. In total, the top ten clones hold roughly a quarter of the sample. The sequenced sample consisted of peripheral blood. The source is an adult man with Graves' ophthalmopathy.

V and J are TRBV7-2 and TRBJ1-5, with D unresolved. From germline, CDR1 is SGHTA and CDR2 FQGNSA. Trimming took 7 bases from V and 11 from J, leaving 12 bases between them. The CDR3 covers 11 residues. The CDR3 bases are TGTGCCAGCAAATCGTGGGAGACCCAGCATTTT. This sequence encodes CASKSWETQHF.

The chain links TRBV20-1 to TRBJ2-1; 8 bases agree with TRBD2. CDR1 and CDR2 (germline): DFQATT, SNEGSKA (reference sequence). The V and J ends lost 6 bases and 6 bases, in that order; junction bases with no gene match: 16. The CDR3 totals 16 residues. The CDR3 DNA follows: TGCAGTGCCCCACTCAATGGCGGACTAGCCGTCAATGAGCAGTTCTTC. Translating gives CSAPLNGGLAVNEQFF.

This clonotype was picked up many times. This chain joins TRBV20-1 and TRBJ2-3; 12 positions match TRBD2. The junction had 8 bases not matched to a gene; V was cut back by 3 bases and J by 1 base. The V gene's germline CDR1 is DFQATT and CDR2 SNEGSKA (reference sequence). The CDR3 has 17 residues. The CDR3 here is CSARLAGGGGRTDTQYF. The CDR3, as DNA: TGCAGTGCTAGGCTAGCGGGGGGGGGGGGACGCACAGATACGCAGTATTTT.